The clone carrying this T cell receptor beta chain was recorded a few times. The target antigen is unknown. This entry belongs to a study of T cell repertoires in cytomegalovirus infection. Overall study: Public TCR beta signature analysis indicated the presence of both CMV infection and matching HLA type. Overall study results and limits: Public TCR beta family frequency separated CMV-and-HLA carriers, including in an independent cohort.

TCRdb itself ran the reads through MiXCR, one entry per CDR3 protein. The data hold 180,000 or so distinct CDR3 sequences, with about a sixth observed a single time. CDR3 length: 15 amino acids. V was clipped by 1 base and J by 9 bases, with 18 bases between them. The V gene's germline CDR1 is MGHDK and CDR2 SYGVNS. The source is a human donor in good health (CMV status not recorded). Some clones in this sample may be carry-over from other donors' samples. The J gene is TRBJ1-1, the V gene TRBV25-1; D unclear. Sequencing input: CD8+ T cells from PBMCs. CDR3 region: CASSESNWVHPKAFF. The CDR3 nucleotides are TGTGCCAGCAGTGAATCGAACTGGGTCCATCCTAAAGCTTTCTTT.